This TCR beta chain was sequenced for a study of prognosis after radiotherapy for stage I lung cancer (dated by TCRdb to about 2021). About the study as a whole: Between April 2018 and January 2019, approximately 20 stage I NSCLC patients were enrolled in Nanjing, China. Distant metastases were developed by four of the 19 patients after SBRT, at a median of 7 months, whereas no significant progression was observed in the other 15 patients. Concurrent therapy was not administered to any patient alongside SBRT. The study profiled peripheral blood TCR beta repertoires from stage I NSCLC patients before and after stereotactic body radiotherapy and related them to distant failure. Image-guided IMRT or VMAT was used to deliver SBRT in 3 to 5 fractions at a biologically effective dose of at least 100 Gy. Every patient was deemed medically inoperable, around 11 because of comorbidities and over five because they refused surgery. On tumor histology, twelve patients had adenocarcinoma and several had squamous cell carcinoma. A total of about 40 blood samples from roughly 20 patients were sequenced, with one sample obtained before and one obtained after SBRT for each patient. The cohort was made up of about 13 men and 6 or 7 women, with a median age of around 78 years and an age range of about 53 to 95 years. Of the enrolled patients, fourteen had newly diagnosed primary stage I lung tumors, while a few had oligometastatic NSCLC following surgical resection of the primary tumor. Overall study results and their limits: The study was limited by its small cohort and short follow-up, and the findings require independent validation. Differences by metastasis status were reportedly seen in TRBV and TRBJ usage frequencies, involving two V genes at baseline and, after SBRT, under 10 V genes and two J genes. No adjustment for multiple comparisons was applied to any of the reported P values. Tumor specificity of expanded TCR clones was not determined. Post-SBRT Shannon entropy and its change from baseline were lower in patients who developed distant metastases; baseline Shannon entropy was not associated with metastases. Unique TCR clone counts fell after SBRT (median 10,088 before versus under 8,000 after; Wilcoxon paired P=0.011).

As concerns this clonotype: The specificity of this receptor is unknown. No base-level quality is on record; no much larger clone is a single base apart.

Per the germline V gene (reference sequence), SEHNR is the CDR1 and FQNEAQ is the CDR2. V is cut by 4 bases and J by 4 bases, and the space between the germline ends is 7 bases. The CDR3 goes from the cysteine to the phenylalanine over 12 residues. The retained sequence is limited to the CDR3, 36 bases, with the frame set at the first base. A history of other malignancies or of prior chemotherapy or radiotherapy was absent in all patients, and node-negative disease was shown on CT and PET/CT in all patients. At each of the two time points, around 5.9 milliliters of peripheral venous blood were collected into EDTA tubes. Ficoll-Paque Plus density-gradient centrifugation was used to isolate PBMCs. Right after collection, samples were kept at -80 degrees C until analysis. Two rounds of multiplex PCR were used to amplify the TCR beta CDR3 region from genomic DNA. The first PCR round used primers specific to each TRBV and TRBJ gene, with sequences filed in Chinese patent CN105087789A. The second PCR round used universal primers. The Roche High Pure PCR Template Preparation Kit was used to extract genomic DNA from frozen PBMCs. The libraries underwent paired-end sequencing with 151 bp reads on an Illumina HiSeq 3000. The original pipeline was this. Raw reads lacking the multiplex PCR primer sequences were removed with CutAdapt. High-quality paired reads were merged into contigs with PEAR. By alignment to reference sequences, MiXCR assigned TRB V, D and J gene segments to each contig. To remove sequencing errors, CDR3 sequences were clustered according to base quality and sequence similarity. Shannon entropy normalized by the natural log of productive TCR sequence number was used as the measure of diversity. To get clonality, Shannon entropy was divided by the natural log of the number of unique clonotypes, and that result was subtracted from one. The Youden index of ROC curves was used to select progression-free survival cut-offs for repertoire metrics, and analyses were performed in R 3.5.3. TCRdb trimmed the raw reads at Q25, called clones with MiXCR and kept productive beta chains. Every entry covers one CDR3 protein and lists the most common genes and DNA from its rows. These V and J calls rely on TCRdb rather than the paper's analysis. The sample data list under 55,000 distinct CDR3 sequences, and less than 45% of these were observed just once. The ten largest account for 8% to 9.5% of the sample.

This specimen consisted of PBMCs, obtained before or after stereotactic body radiation therapy (not recorded which). The sequence came from a donor older than 45 with non-small cell lung cancer. The chain joins TRBV7-9 to TRBJ1-1, with no confident D gene call. The DNA sequence is as follows: TGTGCCAGCAGCTATTCACGCACTGAAGCTTTCTTT. Its protein product is CASSYSRTEAFF.